This TCR beta chain was sequenced during a study of blood T cell repertoires in COVID-19 (dated by TCRdb to about 2020). The study in broad terms: Samples from collaborators originated in the United States, Italy and Spain and spanned both the acute and convalescent phases of COVID-19. The prospective study material was composed of cDNA or gDNA derived from T cells, B-cell-depleted T cells, or PBMCs. The dataset comprised deeply sampled blood TCRbeta repertoires from subjects exposed to, actively infected with, or recovered from COVID-19. The repertoires were released in a freely available public database meant as a resource for research on the immune response to SARS-CoV-2. The samples were drawn from two sources: the first 160 participants of the ongoing ImmuneRACE study, and 950 to 1,500 subjects contributed by 6 global collaborators. Nearly every sample came with metadata listing a de-identified subject ID, COVID-19 status, age in years and sex. Where HLA class I and class II types were available, the types were taken from metadata supplied by the sample provider, not from assay-based typing.

Comments on this clone: Its binding antigen is unknown. No base quality values were provided; no much bigger clone lies one nucleotide off.

TCRbeta CDR3 regions were amplified from genomic DNA by means of the immunoSEQ Assay, a bias-controlled multiplex PCR. The original pipeline was this. Within the assay, amplification of reference gene primers was used to estimate how many nucleated cells each sample contained. To quantify the absolute abundance of each unique TCRbeta CDR3 rearrangement, sequence reads were collapsed and filtered. For each sample, productive Simpson clonality was calculated by taking the square root of Simpson's diversity index across productive rearrangements. As stored in TCRdb, this immuneACCESS dataset retains in-frame rearrangements with V and J assigned. A fraction of the clones does not appear; measured against another copy, unresolved V genes explain less than half of the discrepancy, and the remainder lacks a known reason. For V, J and clone size, that table is used; D and trimming come from the DNA. Recorded for this sample are about 220,000 clones; around 83% of them occurred a single time. The top ten hold approximately 5.6% of the sample.

The paper's findings and limits, for the study overall: The quantity of clinical and demographic metadata differed by source and by participant and was supplied without curation.

In Seattle, one collaborating source enrolled patients while the infection was active and tracked those patients longitudinally over the course of disease. Whole blood was collected in K2EDTA tubes by collaborating institutions according to the institutions' own protocols. For TCRbeta analysis, collaborator samples were shipped as frozen whole blood, as isolated PBMCs, or as DNA extracted from either sample type. Per the germline V gene, MDHEN is the CDR1 and SYDVKM is the CDR2. The CDR3 runs 13 amino acids, cysteine and phenylalanine included. The DNA shown is the 39-base CDR3, in frame from base 1. Between the V and J ends, shortened by 6 bases and 1 base respectively, the junction contains 9 bases.

Recombination linked TRBV28 to TRBJ1-1; the D gene is unclear. The origin of this receptor is a woman aged 70-85 years with COVID-19, enrolled during active disease. The material sequenced was peripheral blood. The sequenced DNA is TGTGCCAGCAGGCATACAGCGAACACTGAAGCTTTCTTT. It is translated as CASRHTANTEAFF.